The 8 T cell receptor beta chains presented below share a single source sample, sequenced in a study of cytomegalovirus exposure and HLA in healthy donors. The study ran its PCR with 60 Vbeta and 13 Jbeta primers. The method was immunoSEQ multiplex PCR; TCRdb's version includes in-frame clones alone and lacks a portion of them. The data hold over 150,000 clones, with around 69% observed a single time. What was sequenced was PBMCs. These receptor sequences come from a woman under 40 in good health and CMV-seronegative.

This clone was found a few times. The J gene is TRBJ2-7, the V gene TRBV28, with D possibly TRBD2 on 5 matching bases. V was clipped by 6 bases and J by 3 bases, with 9 bases between them. The CDR3 contains 12 residues. CDR1 is MDHEN and CDR2 is SYDVKM in the germline V gene. CDR3 residues: CASRGLDYEQYF. In DNA, the CDR3 is TGTGCCAGCAGAGGACTGGACTACGAGCAGTACTTC. Based on the CDR3 plus reference TRBV28 and TRBJ2-7, the full variable domain is DVKVTQSSRYLVKRTGEKVFLECVQDMDHENMFWYRQDPGLGLRLIYFSYDVKMKEKGDIPEGYSVSREKKERFSLILESASTNQTSMYLCASRGLDYEQYFGPGTRLTVT.

The chain has TRBV28 and TRBJ2-1; no clear D. The CDR3 runs 15 residues. CDR1 is MDHEN and CDR2 is SYDVKM in the germline V gene. With 3 bases removed from V and 3 bases from J, the gap between germline ends came to 12 bases. CDR3 region: CASSFRLSDYNEQFF. The CDR3 DNA is TGTGCCAGCAGTTTTCGTTTGTCAGACTACAATGAGCAGTTCTTC.

The rearrangement uses TRBV4-3 and TRBJ1-3; D ambiguous. The V gene's germline CDR1 is LGHNA and CDR2 YSLEER. There are 15 residues in the CDR3. Trimming cost V 0 bases and J 3 bases, with 9 bases left between them. The DNA of the CDR3 is TGCGCCAGCAGCCAAGATCCCCATTTTGGAAACACCATATATTTT. This encodes CASSQDPHFGNTIYF.

In this sample, this clone turned up a few times. The gene calls are TRBV7-2 and TRBJ1-5, with D unresolved. Trimming pared 1 base from V and 7 bases from J, leaving 14 bases between. The germline V gene encodes CDR1 SGHTA and CDR2 FQGNSA. The length of the CDR3 is 15 residues. CDR3 loop: CASSLGRAGNQPQHF. The CDR3 DNA follows: TGTGCCAGCAGCTTAGGCCGGGCGGGTAACCAGCCCCAGCATTTT.

This clone was found a few times. The rearrangement joins TRBV7-7 to TRBJ1-1; D unclear. Germline CDR1 is SSHAT and CDR2 is FNYEAQ (reference sequence). CDR3 length: 13 amino acids. With 3 bases removed from V and 1 base from J, the gap between germline ends came to 6 bases. CDR3 in DNA: TGTGCCAGCAGCTTTTCCAGGAACACTGAAGCTTTCTTT. This translates into CASSFSRNTEAFF.

The chain has TRBV7-6 and TRBJ2-1, with 10 bases lining up with TRBD2. The V segment lost 5 bases and the J segment 5 bases; nucleotides outside the gene matches: 6. Germline CDR1 and CDR2: SGHVS and FNYEAQ. The CDR3 totals 15 residues. CDR3 amino acids: CASSIGLAVNNEQFF. CDR3 coding DNA: TGTGCCAGCAGCATCGGACTAGCGGTTAACAATGAGCAGTTCTTC.

This clone was seen a handful of times. The genes are TRBV6-6 and TRBJ1-1, with D possibly matching TRBD1 (6 bases). V lost 5 bases, J lost 5 bases, and 18 bases lay in between. Germline V gene data show CDR1 as MNHNY and CDR2 as SVGAGI (reference sequence). CDR3 length: 15 amino acids. The CDR3 bases are TGTGCCAGCAGTACCAGGACAGCACAGAGAACTGAAGCTTTCTTT. Translation: CASSTRTAQRTEAFF.

V is TRBV11-1 and J is TRBJ1-5, with no clear D. Looked up from germline, CDR1 is SGHAT and CDR2 is FQDESV (reference sequence). The CDR3 is 13 amino acids. V lost 3 bases and J 2 bases, leaving 5 bases between the germline ends. The CDR3 DNA is TGTGCCAGCAGCTTGCAGGGCAATCAGCCCCAGCATTTT. Translated: CASSLQGNQPQHF.